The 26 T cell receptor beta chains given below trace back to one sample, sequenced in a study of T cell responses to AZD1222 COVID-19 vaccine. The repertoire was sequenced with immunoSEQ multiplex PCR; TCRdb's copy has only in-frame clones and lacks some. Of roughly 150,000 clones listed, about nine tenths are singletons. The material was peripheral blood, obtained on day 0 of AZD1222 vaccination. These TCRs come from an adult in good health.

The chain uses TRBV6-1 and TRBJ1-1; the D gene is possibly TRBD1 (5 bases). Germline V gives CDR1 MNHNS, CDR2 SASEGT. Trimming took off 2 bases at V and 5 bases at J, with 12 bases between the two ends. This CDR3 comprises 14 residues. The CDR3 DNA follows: TGTGCCAGCAGTGAATCTCAGGGATGGACTGAAGCTTTCTTT. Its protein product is CASSESQGWTEAFF.

CDR3 DNA sequence: TGTGCCAGCAAACGGGGGGTGTCCTATAATTCACCCCTCCACTTT. It specifies CASKRGVSYNSPLHF. The rearrangement joins TRBV5-6 to TRBJ1-6, with D perhaps matching TRBD1 (5 bases). CDR1 is SGHDT, CDR2 YYEEEE, per germline. The CDR3 is 15 amino acids. The ends were cut back, 6 bases at V and 1 base at J, with 11 bases in the middle.

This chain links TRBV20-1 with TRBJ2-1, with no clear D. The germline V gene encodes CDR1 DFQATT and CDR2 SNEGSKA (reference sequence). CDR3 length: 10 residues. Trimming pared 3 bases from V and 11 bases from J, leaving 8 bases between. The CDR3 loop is CSASQVKQFF. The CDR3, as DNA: TGCAGTGCTAGTCAAGTTAAGCAGTTCTTC.

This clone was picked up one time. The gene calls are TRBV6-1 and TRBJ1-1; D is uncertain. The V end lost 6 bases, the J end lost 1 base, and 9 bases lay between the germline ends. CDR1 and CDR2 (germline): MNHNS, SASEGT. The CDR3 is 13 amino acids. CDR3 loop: CASSRLGNTEAFF. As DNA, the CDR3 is TGTGCCAGCAGCCGACTGGGGAACACTGAAGCTTTCTTT.

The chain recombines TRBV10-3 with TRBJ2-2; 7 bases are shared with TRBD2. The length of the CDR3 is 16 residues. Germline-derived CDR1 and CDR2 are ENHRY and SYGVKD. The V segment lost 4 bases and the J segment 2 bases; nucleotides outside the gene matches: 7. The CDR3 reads CAISGASGANTGELFF. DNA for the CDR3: TGTGCCATCAGTGGGGCCAGCGGGGCAAACACCGGGGAGCTGTTTTTT.

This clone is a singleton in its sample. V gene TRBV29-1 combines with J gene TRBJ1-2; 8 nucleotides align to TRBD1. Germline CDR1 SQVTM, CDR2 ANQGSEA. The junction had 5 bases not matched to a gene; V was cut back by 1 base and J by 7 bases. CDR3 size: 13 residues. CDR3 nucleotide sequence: TGCAGCGTTGAAGTGCAGGGGGCGGGTGGCTACACCTTC. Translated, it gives CSVEVQGAGGYTF.

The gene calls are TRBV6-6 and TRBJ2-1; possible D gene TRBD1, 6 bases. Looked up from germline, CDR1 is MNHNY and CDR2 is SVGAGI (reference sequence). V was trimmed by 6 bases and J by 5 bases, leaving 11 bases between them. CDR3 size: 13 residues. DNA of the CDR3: TGTGCCAGCAGACCTCCAGGGGACAATGAGCAGTTCTTC. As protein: CASRPPGDNEQFF.

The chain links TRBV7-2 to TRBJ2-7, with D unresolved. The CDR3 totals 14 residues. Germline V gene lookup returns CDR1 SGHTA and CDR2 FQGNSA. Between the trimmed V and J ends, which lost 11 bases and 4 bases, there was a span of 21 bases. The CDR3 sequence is CASSPGPPPYEQYF. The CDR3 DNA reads TGTGCCTCCTCCCCCGGTCCCCCACCGTACGAGCAGTACTTC.

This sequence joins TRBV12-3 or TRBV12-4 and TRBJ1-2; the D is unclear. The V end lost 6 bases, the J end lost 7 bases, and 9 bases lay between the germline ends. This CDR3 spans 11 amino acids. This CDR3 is CASRAPGGYTF. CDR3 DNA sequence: TGTGCCAGCAGAGCGCCAGGTGGCTACACCTTC.

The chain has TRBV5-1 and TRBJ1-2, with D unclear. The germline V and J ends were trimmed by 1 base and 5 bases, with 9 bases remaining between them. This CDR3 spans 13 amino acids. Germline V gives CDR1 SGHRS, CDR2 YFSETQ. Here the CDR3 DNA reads TGCGCCAGCAGCTTGTTCCCCCAATATGGCTACACCTTC. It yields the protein CASSLFPQYGYTF. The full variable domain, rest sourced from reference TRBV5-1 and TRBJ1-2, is KAGVTQTPRYLIKTRGQQVTLSCSPISGHRSVSWYQQTPGQGLQFLFEYFSETQRNKGNFPGRFSGRQFSNSRSEMNVSTLELGDSALYLCASSLFPQYGYTFGSGTRLTVV.

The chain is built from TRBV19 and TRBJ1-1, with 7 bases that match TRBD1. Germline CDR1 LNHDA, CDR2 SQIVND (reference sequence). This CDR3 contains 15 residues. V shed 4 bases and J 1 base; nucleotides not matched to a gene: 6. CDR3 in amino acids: CASSKRGPRNTEAFF. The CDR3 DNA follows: TGTGCCAGTAGTAAAAGGGGGCCCAGGAACACTGAAGCTTTCTTT.

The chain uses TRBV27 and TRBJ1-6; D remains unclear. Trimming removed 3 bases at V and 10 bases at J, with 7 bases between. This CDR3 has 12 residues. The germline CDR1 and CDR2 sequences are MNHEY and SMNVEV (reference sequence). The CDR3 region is CASSFPRSPLHF. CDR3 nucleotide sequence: TGTGCCAGCAGTTTCCCGCGATCACCCCTCCACTTT.

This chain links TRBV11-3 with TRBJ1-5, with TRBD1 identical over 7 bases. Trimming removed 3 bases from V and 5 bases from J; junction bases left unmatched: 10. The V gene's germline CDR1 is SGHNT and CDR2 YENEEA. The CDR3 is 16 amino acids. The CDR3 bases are TGTGCCAGCAGCTTGCCGGGGACAGCTTACGATCAGCCCCAGCATTTT. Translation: CASSLPGTAYDQPQHF.

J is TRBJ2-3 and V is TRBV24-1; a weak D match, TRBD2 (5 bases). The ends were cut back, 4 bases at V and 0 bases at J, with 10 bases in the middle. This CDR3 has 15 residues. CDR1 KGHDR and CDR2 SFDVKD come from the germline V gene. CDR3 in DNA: TGTGCCACCAGTGAAAGCGGTGCTAGCACAGATACGCAGTATTTT. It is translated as CATSESGASTDTQYF.

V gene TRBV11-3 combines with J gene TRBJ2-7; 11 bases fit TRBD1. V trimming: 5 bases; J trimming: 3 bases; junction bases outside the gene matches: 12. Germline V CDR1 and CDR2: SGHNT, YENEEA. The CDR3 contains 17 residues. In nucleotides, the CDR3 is TGTGCCAGCAGCCTCATTTCGACCGGGACAGGGGGCTACGAGCAGTACTTC. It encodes CASSLISTGTGGYEQYF.

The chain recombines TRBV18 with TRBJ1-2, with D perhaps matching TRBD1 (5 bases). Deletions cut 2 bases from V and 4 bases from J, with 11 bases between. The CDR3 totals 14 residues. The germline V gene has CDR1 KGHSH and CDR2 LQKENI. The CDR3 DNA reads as TGTGCCAGCTCACCAGAGGCCGGGGCCTATGGCTACACCTTC. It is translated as CASSPEAGAYGYTF.

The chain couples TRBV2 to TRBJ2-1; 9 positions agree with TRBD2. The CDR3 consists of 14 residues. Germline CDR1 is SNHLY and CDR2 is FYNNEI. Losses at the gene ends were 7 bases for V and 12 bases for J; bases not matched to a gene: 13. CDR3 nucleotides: TGTGCCAGCACCCCTTGGCGGGAGGGCCTCGTGCAGTTCTTC. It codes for CASTPWREGLVQFF.

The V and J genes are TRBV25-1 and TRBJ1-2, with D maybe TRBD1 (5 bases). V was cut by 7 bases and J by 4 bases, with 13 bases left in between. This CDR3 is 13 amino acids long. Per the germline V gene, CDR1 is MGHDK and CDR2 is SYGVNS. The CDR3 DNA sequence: TGTGCCAGCAAAACAGGCCCGGGCTATGGCTACACCTTC. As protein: CASKTGPGYGYTF.

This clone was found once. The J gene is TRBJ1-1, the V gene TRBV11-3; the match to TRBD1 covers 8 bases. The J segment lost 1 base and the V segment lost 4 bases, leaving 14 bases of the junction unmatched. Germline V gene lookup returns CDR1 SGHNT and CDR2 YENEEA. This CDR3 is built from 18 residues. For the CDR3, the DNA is TGTGCCAGCAGCTCGCAGGGGGCGCTTAGGATGCGGAACACTGAAGCTTTCTTT. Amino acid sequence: CASSSQGALRMRNTEAFF.

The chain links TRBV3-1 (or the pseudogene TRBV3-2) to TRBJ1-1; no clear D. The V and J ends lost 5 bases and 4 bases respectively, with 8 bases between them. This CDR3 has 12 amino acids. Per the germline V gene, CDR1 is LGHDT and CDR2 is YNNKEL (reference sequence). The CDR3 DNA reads TGTGCCAGCAGCTCAATTCGCACTGAAGCTTTCTTT. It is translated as CASSSIRTEAFF.

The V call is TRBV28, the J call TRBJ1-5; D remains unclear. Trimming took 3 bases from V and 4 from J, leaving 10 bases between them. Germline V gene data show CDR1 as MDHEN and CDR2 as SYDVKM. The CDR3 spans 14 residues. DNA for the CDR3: TGTGCCAGCAGTTTGGACGGCGGAAATCAGCCCCAGCATTTT. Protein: CASSLDGGNQPQHF.

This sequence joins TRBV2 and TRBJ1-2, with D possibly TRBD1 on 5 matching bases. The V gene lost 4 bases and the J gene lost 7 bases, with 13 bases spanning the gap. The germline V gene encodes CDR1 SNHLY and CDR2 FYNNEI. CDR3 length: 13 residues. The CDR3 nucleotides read TGTGCCAGCAGTGTACAGGTGTTTCGTGGCTACACCTTC. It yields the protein CASSVQVFRGYTF.

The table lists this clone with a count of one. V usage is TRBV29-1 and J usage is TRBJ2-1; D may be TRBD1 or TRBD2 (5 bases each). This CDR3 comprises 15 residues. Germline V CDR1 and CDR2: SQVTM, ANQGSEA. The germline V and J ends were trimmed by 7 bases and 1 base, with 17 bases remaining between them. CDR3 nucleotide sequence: TGCAGCGCCCCCCGGGGCGGAGGATCCTACAATGAGCAGTTCTTC. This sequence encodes CSAPRGGGSYNEQFF.

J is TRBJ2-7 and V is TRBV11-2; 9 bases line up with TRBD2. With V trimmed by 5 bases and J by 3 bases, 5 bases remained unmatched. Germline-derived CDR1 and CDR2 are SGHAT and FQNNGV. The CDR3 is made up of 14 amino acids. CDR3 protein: CASSPTSGNYEQYF. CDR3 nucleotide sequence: TGTGCCAGCAGCCCGACTAGCGGAAACTACGAGCAGTACTTC.

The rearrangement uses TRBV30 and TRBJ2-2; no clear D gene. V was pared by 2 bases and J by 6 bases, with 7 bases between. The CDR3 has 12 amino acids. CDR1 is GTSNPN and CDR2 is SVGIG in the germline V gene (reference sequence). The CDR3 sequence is CAWSISSGELFF. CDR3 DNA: TGTGCCTGGAGTATAAGTTCCGGGGAGCTGTTTTTT.

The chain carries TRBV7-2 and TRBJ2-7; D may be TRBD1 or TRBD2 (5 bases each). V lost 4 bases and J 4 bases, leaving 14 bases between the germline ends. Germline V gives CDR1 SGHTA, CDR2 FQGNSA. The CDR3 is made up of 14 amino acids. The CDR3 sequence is CASSYSGTSYEQYF. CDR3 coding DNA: TGTGCCAGCAGCTATTCAGGGACCTCATACGAGCAGTACTTC.